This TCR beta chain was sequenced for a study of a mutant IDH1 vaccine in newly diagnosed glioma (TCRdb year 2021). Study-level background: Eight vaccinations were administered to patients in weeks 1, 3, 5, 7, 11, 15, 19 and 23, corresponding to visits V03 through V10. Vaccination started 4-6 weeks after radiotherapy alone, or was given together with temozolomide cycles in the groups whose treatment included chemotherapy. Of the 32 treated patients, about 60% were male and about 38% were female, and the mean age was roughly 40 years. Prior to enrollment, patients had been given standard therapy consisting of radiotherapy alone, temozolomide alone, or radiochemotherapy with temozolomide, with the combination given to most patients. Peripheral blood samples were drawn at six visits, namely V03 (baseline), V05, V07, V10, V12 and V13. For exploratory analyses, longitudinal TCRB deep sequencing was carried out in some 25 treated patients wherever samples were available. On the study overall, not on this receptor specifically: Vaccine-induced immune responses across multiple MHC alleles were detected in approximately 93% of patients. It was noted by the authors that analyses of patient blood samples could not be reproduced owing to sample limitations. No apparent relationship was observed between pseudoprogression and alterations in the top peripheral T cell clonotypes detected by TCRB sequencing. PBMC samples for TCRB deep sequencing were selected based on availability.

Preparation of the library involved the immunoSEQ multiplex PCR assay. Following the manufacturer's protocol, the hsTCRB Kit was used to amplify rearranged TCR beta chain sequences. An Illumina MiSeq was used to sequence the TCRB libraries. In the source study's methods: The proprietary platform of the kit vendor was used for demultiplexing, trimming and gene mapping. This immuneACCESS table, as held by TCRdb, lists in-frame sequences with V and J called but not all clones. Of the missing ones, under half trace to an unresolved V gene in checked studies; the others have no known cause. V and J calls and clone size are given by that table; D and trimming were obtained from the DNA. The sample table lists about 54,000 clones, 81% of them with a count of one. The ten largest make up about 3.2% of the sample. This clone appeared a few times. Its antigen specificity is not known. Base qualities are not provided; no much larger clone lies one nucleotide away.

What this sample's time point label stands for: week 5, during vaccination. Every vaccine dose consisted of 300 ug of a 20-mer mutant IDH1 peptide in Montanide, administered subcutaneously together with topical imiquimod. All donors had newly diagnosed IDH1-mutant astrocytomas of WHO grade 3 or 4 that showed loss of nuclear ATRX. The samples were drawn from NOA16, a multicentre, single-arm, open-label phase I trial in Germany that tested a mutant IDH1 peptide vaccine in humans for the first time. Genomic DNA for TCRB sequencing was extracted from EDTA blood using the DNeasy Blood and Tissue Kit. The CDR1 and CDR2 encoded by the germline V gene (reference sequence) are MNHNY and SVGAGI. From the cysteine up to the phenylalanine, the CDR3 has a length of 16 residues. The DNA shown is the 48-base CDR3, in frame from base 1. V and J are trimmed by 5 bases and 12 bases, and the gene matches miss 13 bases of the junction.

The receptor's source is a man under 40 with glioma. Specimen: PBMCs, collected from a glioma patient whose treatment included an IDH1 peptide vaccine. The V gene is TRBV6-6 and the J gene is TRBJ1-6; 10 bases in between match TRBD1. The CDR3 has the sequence CASSPGTGAFVGPLHF. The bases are TGTGCCAGCAGTCCCGGGACAGGGGCTTTTGTTGGACCCCTCCACTTT.